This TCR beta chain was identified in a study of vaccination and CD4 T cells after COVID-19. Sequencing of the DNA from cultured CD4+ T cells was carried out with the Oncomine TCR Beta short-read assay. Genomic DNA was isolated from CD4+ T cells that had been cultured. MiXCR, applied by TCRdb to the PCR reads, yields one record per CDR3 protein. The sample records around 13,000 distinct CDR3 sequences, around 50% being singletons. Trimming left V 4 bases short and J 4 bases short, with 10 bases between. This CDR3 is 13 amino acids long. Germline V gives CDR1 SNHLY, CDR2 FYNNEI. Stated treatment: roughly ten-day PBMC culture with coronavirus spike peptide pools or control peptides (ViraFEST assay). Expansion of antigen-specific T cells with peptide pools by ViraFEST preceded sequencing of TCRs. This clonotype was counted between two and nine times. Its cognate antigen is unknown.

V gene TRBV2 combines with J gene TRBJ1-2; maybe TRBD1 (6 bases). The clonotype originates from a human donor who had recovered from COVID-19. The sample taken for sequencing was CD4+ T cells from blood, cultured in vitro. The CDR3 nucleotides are TGTGCCAGCAGTGCACAGGGCGGCTATGGCTACACCTTC. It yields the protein CASSAQGGYGYTF.